This entry is about one TCR beta chain. No cognate antigen has been identified for it. The record has no base qualities; no much larger clone is one base away. The library came from 5' RACE. Instrument on record: Illumina HiSeq 2000. A universal primer binding site was introduced by template switching, and a unique molecular identifier was present in the final cDNA, enabling accurate counting of TCR cDNA molecules. First-strand cDNA for TCR alpha and beta chains was synthesized from specific primers in the conserved constant-segment region. Each cDNA library was double barcoded, with a SMART-Mk sample barcode plus Illumina barcodes, to control for contamination. TruSeq adapter sequences along with Illumina sample barcodes were introduced in two successive PCR steps. The Illumina HiSeq platform was used with custom primers to sequence TCR alpha and beta cDNA libraries. The study's own analysis went as follows. MiGEC was used to process raw reads and extract unique molecular identifiers, and MiXCR was used to find CDR3 positions. Recombination models were inferred per individual with the repgenHMM and IGoR tools using an EM algorithm. The tcR package in R was used for shared clonotype analysis, with sharing normalized by the product of cloneset sizes. To study raw recombination without the effects of thymic and clonal selection, out-of-frame nonproductive sequences were analyzed. The raw public data were reprocessed by TCRdb itself: fastp quality trimming at Q25, MiXCR clonotype calling, in-frame beta chains only. When rows share a CDR3 protein, they turn into one entry using the most common DNA and genes. In this record, the V and J calls reflect TCRdb's handling and not the investigators' own analysis. In this sample the table shows 470,000 or so distinct CDR3 sequences, 20% to 25% of which occur a single time. Of the sample, 2.9% falls within the top ten clones.

The record originates from a study of identical twins (dated by TCRdb to the mid-2010s). General notes on the study: To test whether fetal clonotypes persist, this study deep-sequenced TCR alpha and beta repertoires from monozygotic twins, from unrelated adults of various ages, and from cord blood. Replicate twin experiments were performed at different times using different library preparation protocols to rule out contamination. General study outcomes and caveats: Compared with coincidental sharing between unrelated individuals, out-of-frame TCR alpha sequences shared between twins had an excess of sequences with low generation probability. Invariant T cells such as MAIT and iNKT could partly confound zero-insertion analyses, though diverse VJ usage argued against this for most clonotypes. Abundant cord blood beta clonotypes had fewer insertions, young adult naive repertoires showed a similar but weaker trend, and memory repertoires showed no such trend. Recombination models systematically underestimated out-of-frame TCR alpha sharing in monozygotic twins but agreed with sharing between unrelated individuals. Excess twin sharing in beta out-of-frame sequences was weaker because fewer shared sequences lowered the signal-to-noise ratio. Because the same donors could not be followed over many years, the conclusions depended on cross-sectional statistical analysis.

Only healthy Caucasian donors were included. Three pairs of female monozygotic twins, all aged about 18 to 30 years, were included in the twin cohort. Positive isolation kits from Invitrogen were used to isolate the CD4+ and CD8+ T cell populations. From the cysteine up to the phenylalanine, the CDR3 has a length of 15 residues. Only the CDR3 region is kept as DNA, spanning 45 bases read in frame from base 1. The germline V and J ends show losses of 1 base and 2 bases respectively, and no gene match explains 2 bases of the junction. From the germline V gene, CDR1 is KGHSH and CDR2 is LQKENI. This same sample was also part of a study on T cells expressing NK-cell markers. According to the second study: Three sorted T-cell subsets (CD3+CD56+NKG2C+, CD3+CD56+NKG2C- and CD3+CD56-NKG2C+) from about 8 donors had their TCR beta-chain repertoires profiled. Seven of the eight sequenced donors were HCMV-seropositive and one was HCMV-seronegative. To restrict sorting to alphabetaTCR-expressing T cells, an anti-gammadeltaTCR antibody was added in several experiments. In 5 to 7 donors, the dominant CD3+CD56+NKG2C+ clonotypes were found to rank among the top 10 CD8+ clonotypes and to make up roughly 1.0-7.0% of CD8+ T cells. Those dominant clonotypes were again the most abundant among CD3+CD56-NKG2C+ cells in a handful of donors, at 28.3-60.1%. Whether the expanded NKG2C-expressing T cell clones were specific for HCMV antigens remained unclear. The eight sequenced donors were randomly selected healthy volunteers, three men and five women. A commercial ELISA kit detecting HCMV-specific IgG in serum was used to determine HCMV serostatus. MIGEC was used to demultiplex reads and group reads by UMI, and MiTCR was used to assemble and quantify clonotypes. To exclude erroneous sequences, any TCR cDNA sequence not supported by at least two reads was discarded. The tcR package was used for downstream repertoire analysis, and clonotypes were matched across fractions by CDR3 nucleotide sequence plus V segment. Antigen specificity was annotated against VDJdb with VDJmatch, allowing one amino acid substitution in CDR3.

The sequence joins TRBV18 to TRBJ2-7; the junction holds 10 bases that match TRBD2. The TCR originated in a woman aged 18-29 years in good health. The sequenced sample was CD4+ T cells sorted from blood. The CDR3 protein: CASSPRSGRAYEQYF. The DNA reads TGTGCCAGCTCACCACGGAGCGGGAGGGCCTACGAGCAGTACTTC.